This TCR beta chain was captured in a study of blood T cell repertoires in COVID-19. Overall study: COVID-19 samples from acute and convalescent phases originated in the United States, Italy and Spain. Sources were T cells, B-cell-depleted T cells, or PBMCs; the material itself was cDNA or gDNA.

This CDR3 has 14 residues. The germline V gene has CDR1 MDHEN and CDR2 SYDVKM. V was trimmed by 8 bases and J by 5 bases, leaving 16 bases between them. The authors' processing: Estimation of nucleated cell counts relied on the amplification of reference gene primers. Method: immunoSEQ multiplex PCR; TCRdb's copy keeps in-frame clones and lacks some. Clonal size and the V and J genes are those of that table, whereas D and trimming came from the DNA. Altogether about 100,000 clones are present, about 92% being singletons, with the ten largest covering 5.7%. This clone was seen only once. The sequence was obtained from a man aged 50 or older with active COVID-19. Sequencing input: peripheral blood. The gene calls are TRBV28 and TRBJ2-1; tentatively, D is TRBD2 (6 bases). The CDR3 bases are TGTGCCAGCTGGCCAGCGGGTGCGAACAATGAGCAGTTCTTC. Amino acids: CASWPAGANNEQFF.